Presented here are 10 T cell receptor beta chains from one specimen sequenced in a study of blood T cell repertoires in COVID-19. Some clones are missing from TCRdb's copy, which holds only in-frame ones; the method was immunoSEQ multiplex PCR. This sample yields more than 85,000 clones, of which 76% are seen a single time; 3.8% belongs to the top ten. The sample taken for sequencing was peripheral blood. These receptors were obtained from a woman of 80 years or more with acute or convalescent COVID-19.

V is TRBV9 and J is TRBJ2-5, with 10 bases identical to TRBD1. Trimming removed 3 bases from V and 5 bases from J; junction bases left unmatched: 10. There are 16 residues in the CDR3. CDR1 is SGDLS, CDR2 YYNGEE, per germline. CDR3 sequence reads: CASSAKGDRGWETQYF. The DNA of the CDR3 is TGTGCCAGCAGCGCCAAGGGGGACAGGGGTTGGGAGACCCAGTACTTC.

The genes are TRBV2 and TRBJ1-1; D uncertain. In germline, CDR1 is SNHLY, CDR2 FYNNEI. Trimming took 8 bases from V and 3 from J, leaving 13 bases between them. This CDR3 is 13 amino acids long. CDR3 bases: TGTGCCAGCCTCCCTTATTTATACACTGAAGCTTTCTTT. Translating it yields CASLPYLYTEAFF.

The rearrangement joins TRBV4-1 to TRBJ2-1, with 13 bases lining up with TRBD2. The CDR3 totals 14 residues. V shed 1 base, J shed 10 bases, and the junction held 1 base outside the gene matches. CDR1 MGHRA and CDR2 YSYEKL come from the germline V gene. The CDR3 DNA reads as TGCGCCAGCAGCCAAGGACTAGCGGGGGGAGAGCAGTTCTTC. This codes for CASSQGLAGGEQFF.

The chain is built from TRBV6-5 and TRBJ2-1, with no clear D. V shed 5 bases and J shed 3 bases, with 14 bases lying between them. The germline gives CDR1 MNHEY, CDR2 SVGAGI. The CDR3 loop spans 15 amino acids. Here the CDR3 DNA reads TGTGCCAGCAGTCCAAACTCGAAAAGCTACAATGAGCAGTTCTTC. It is translated as CASSPNSKSYNEQFF.

V usage is TRBV28 and J usage is TRBJ1-4; D might be TRBD1 (5 bases). Per germline, CDR1 MDHEN and CDR2 SYDVKM. This CDR3 is built from 13 residues. V dropped 5 bases and J dropped 7 bases, with 11 bases sitting between them. The CDR3 nucleotides read TGTGCCAGCAGTGGGGGGGGTAGTGAAAAACTGTTTTTT. The encoded protein is CASSGGGSEKLFF.

A few counts support this clone. This rearrangement joins TRBV30 to TRBJ1-1; 8 bases are shared with TRBD1. With 6 bases clipped from V and 2 bases from J, the junction kept 5 bases outside the gene matches. Germline-derived CDR1 and CDR2 are GTSNPN and SVGIG (reference sequence). The CDR3 is 13 residues long. The CDR3 nucleotides are TGTGCCTGTCACAGGGGGTTAAACACTGAAGCTTTCTTT. Translated: CACHRGLNTEAFF.

The V gene is TRBV3-1 (or the pseudogene TRBV3-2), the J gene TRBJ2-7; D perhaps matches TRBD2 (5 bases). Per the germline V gene, CDR1 is LGHDT and CDR2 is YNNKEL (reference sequence). Trimming left V 4 bases short and J 5 bases short, with 15 bases between. The CDR3 consists of 14 residues. CDR3: CASSPGLASDEQYF. CDR3 coding DNA: TGTGCCAGCAGCCCTGGATTAGCGAGCGACGAGCAGTACTTC.

The CDR3 nucleotides are TGTGCCAGCAGTACTGTAACAGGGGGCCGTCAGCCCCAGCATTTT. Translated, it gives CASSTVTGGRQPQHF. The rearrangement uses TRBV28 and TRBJ1-5; 9 bases fit TRBD1. This CDR3 has 15 residues. Germline CDR1 reads MDHEN; CDR2 reads SYDVKM. Unmatched junction bases numbered 8, after V lost 5 bases and J lost 6 bases.

V and J are TRBV28 and TRBJ1-4; possible D gene TRBD1, 5 bases. Germline V lookup: CDR1 MDHEN, CDR2 SYDVKM. V was shortened by 6 bases and J by 1 base, with 15 bases between the two germline ends. The length of the CDR3 is 16 residues. CDR3 nucleotides: TGTGCCAGCAGGGGGGGAGGGGTTGGAACTAATGAAAAACTGTTTTTT. Amino acids: CASRGGGVGTNEKLFF. Complete variable domain (other parts from reference TRBV28 and TRBJ1-4): DVKVTQSSRYLVKRTGEKVFLECVQDMDHENMFWYRQDPGLGLRLIYFSYDVKMKEKGDIPEGYSVSREKKERFSLILESASTNQTSMYLCASRGGGVGTNEKLFFGSGTQLSVL.

With respect to this clone: The sample holds other DNA sequences that translate to the same CDR3. V and J are TRBV29-1 and TRBJ1-2, with TRBD1 matching 9 bases. The ends lost 6 bases at V and 2 bases at J; junction bases unmatched: 4. CDR1 is SQVTM, CDR2 ANQGSEA, per germline. This CDR3 is built from 13 residues. The CDR3 nucleotides read TGCAGCGTGGGACAGGGAGCAAACTATGGCTACACCTTC. Translated, it gives CSVGQGANYGYTF.